This TCR beta chain was captured by sequencing in a study of blood T cell repertoires in COVID-19. Overall study: The study drew acute and convalescent COVID-19 samples from the United States, Italy and Spain.

In the authors' methods: Reference gene primers were amplified, and this amplification served to estimate nucleated cell counts. Clones were read by immunoSEQ multiplex PCR, and TCRdb kept only the in-frame ones, dropping some. Clone size and V and J calls were adopted from that table, with D and trimming inferred from the DNA. This sample has nearly 350,000 clones, with roughly nine tenths found just once. The CDR3 has 15 amino acids. The germline CDR1 and CDR2 sequences are LGHDT and YNNKEL (reference sequence). Unmatched junction bases numbered 4, after V lost 2 bases and J lost 3 bases. The sequenced sample consisted of PBMCs or T cells enriched from blood (not recorded which). The clonotype was recovered from a woman in her thirties who had recovered from COVID-19. The chain couples TRBV3-1 (or the pseudogene TRBV3-2) to TRBJ2-3, with 8 bases identical to TRBD1. The CDR3 sequence is CASSQLHRGTDTQYF. Here the CDR3 DNA reads TGTGCCAGCAGCCAATTGCACAGGGGGACAGATACGCAGTATTTT.